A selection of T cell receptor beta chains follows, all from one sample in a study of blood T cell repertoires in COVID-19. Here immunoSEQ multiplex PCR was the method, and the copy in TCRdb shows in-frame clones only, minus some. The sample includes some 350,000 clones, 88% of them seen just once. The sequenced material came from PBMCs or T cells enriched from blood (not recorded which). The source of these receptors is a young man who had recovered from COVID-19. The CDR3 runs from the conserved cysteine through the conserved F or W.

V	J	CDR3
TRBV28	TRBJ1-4	CATQALDEKLFF
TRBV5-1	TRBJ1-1	CASSLSQGDTEAFF
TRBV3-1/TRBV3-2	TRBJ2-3	CASSPTGGGADTQYF
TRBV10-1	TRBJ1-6	CASSEYGGSPLHF
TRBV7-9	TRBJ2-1	CATHFRGPYNEQFF
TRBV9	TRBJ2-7	CASSVSGTGSYEQYF
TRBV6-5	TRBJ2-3	CASRVDMTVPGTQYF
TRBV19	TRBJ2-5	CASSRRETQYF
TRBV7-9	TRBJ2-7	CASSLGQGVSYEQYF
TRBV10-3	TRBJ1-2	CAIFPGQGRDGYTF
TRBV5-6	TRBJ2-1	CASSLWQYNEQFF
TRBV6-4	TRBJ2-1	CASSESGQGSYNEQFF
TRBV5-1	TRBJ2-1	CASSLAGQTDNEQFF
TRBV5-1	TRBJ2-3	CASSLGSSGTDTQYF
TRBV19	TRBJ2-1	CASKLRSLYNEQFF
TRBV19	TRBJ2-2	CASSIRGGYTGELFF
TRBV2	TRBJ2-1	CASSEAYPYNEQFF
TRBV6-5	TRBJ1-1	CASSWDRGWNTEAFF
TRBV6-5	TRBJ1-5	CASARDFSSNQPQHF
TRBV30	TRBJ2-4	CAWSEGINIQYF
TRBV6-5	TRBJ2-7	CASTGRARGDEQYF
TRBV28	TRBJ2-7	CASSLQLERGTYEQYF
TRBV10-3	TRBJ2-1	CAISRDRNEQFF
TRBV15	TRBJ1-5	CATSRGAGTGGFNQPQHF
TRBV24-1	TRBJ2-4	CATSDLRTGGLYF
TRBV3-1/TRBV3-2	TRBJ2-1	CASSSDRAVEQFF
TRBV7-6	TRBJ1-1	CASSSPGGGETEAFF
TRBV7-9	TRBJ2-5	CASSSNDGFRGQETQYF
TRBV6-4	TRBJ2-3	CASSDDSRDTQYF
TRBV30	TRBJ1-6	CAWSLDFGNSPLHF
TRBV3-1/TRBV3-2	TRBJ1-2	CASSQVMITRGKNGYTF
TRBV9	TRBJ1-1	CASSVEGRRAEAFF
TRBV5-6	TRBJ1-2	CASSLSGQGNSGYTF
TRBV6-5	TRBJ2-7	CASSYSSRNTYEQYF
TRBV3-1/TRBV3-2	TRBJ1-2	CASSPMGSRPSYTF
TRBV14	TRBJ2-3	CASSPRTGMDTQYF
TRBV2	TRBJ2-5	CASSGRERRTGAETQYF
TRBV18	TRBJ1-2	CASSPDRGGYGYTF
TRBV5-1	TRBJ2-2	CASSVSGTGTGELFF
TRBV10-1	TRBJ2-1	CASSESGTSGGRYNEQFF
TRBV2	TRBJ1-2	CASGPGHLNYGYTF
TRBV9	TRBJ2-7	CASSVPPTGGEQYF
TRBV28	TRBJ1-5	CASSLTGTGGISNQPQHF
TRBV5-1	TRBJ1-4	CASSFGGTGGVGEKLFF
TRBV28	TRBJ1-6	CASKQANSPLHF
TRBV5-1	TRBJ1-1	CASSVGTDQNTEAFF
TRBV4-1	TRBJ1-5	CASSQVGRTNQPQHF
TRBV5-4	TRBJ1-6	CASSFDRGDSPLHF
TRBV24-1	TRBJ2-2	CATSDPGSPGGGELFF
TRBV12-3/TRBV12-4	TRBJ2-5	CASSFGSQETQYF
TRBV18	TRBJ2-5	CASSPGQGGAQYF
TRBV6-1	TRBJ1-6	CASSEPSYNSPLHF
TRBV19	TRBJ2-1	CAQRRVWQTSYNEQFF
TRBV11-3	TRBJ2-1	CASSPGLEPYEQFF
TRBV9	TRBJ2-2	CASSSQGQSNTGELFF
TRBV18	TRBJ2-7	CASSPAHPYEQYF
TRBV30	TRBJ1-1	CAWRLTENTEAFF
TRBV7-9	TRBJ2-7	CASSLVTYEQYF
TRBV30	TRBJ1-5	CAWRLTDRANQPQHF
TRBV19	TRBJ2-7	CASESAWGGEQYF